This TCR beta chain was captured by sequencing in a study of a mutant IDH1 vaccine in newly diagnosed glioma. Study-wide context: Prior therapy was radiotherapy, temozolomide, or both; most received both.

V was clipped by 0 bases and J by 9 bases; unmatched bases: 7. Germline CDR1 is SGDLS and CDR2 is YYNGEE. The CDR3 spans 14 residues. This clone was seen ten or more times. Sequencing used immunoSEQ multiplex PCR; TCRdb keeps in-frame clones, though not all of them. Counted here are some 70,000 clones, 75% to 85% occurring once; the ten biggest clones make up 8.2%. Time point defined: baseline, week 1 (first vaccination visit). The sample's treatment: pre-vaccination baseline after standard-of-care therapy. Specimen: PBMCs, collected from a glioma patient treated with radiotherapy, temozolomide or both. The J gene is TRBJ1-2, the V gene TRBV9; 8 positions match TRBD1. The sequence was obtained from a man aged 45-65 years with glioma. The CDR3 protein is CASSVGRTGRSYTF. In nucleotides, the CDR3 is TGTGCCAGCAGCGTAGGACGGACAGGGCGTAGCTACACCTTC.